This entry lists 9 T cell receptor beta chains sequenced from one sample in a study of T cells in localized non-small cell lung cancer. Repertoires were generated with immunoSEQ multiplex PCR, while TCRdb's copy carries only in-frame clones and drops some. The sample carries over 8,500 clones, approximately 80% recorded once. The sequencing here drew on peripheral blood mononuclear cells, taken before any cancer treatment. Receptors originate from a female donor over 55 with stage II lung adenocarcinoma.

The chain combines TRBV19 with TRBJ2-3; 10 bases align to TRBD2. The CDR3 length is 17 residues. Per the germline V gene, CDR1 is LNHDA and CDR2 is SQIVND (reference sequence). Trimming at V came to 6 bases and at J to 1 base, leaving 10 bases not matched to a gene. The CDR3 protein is CASRRSGGGRGTDTQYF. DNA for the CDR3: TGTGCCAGTAGGCGGAGCGGGGGGGGCAGGGGCACAGATACGCAGTATTTT.

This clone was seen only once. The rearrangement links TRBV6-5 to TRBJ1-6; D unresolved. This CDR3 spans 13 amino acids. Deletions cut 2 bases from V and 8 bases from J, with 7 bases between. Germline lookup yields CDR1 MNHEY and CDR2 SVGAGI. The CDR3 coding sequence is TGTGCCAGCAGTTACCCGGATGATTCACCCCTCCACTTT. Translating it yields CASSYPDDSPLHF.

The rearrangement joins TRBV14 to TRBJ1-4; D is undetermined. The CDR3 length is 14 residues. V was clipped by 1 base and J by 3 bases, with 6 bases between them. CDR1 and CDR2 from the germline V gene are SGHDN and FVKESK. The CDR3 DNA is TGTGCCAGCAGCCAAGGCGGGTCTAATGAAAAACTGTTTTTT. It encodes CASSQGGSNEKLFF.

Written as DNA, the CDR3 is TGTGCCAGCTCCAACCGGGGGACAGCGGTTCCCAATGAGCAGTTCTTC. It specifies CASSNRGTAVPNEQFF. V gene TRBV7-8 combines with J gene TRBJ2-1; possibly TRBD1 for D (7 bases). The V end was cut by 8 bases, the J end by 6 bases, with 23 bases between. CDR1 and CDR2 from the germline V gene are SGHVS and FQNEAQ. The CDR3 runs 16 residues.

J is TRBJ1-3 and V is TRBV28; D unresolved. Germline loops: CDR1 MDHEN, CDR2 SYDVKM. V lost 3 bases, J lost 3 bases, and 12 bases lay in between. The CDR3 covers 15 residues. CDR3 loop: CASSFKRLDGNTIYF. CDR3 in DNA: TGTGCCAGCAGTTTTAAGCGGCTCGATGGAAACACCATATATTTT.

CDR3 amino acids: CASSNRASSGNTIYF. The CDR3 DNA reads as TGTGCCAGCAGTAACAGGGCCTCATCTGGAAACACCATATATTTT. This chain links TRBV2 with TRBJ1-3, with D tentatively TRBD1 (6 bases). The CDR3 is 15 residues long. The germline V gene encodes CDR1 SNHLY and CDR2 FYNNEI. Trimming stripped 5 bases from V and 1 base from J, with 12 bases between.

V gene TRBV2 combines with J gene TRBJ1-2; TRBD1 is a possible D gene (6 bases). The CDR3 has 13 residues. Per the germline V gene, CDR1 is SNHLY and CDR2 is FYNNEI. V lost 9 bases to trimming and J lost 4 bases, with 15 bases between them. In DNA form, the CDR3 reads TGTGCCAGTCGACAGGACACAGGCTATGGCTACACCTTC. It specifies CASRQDTGYGYTF.

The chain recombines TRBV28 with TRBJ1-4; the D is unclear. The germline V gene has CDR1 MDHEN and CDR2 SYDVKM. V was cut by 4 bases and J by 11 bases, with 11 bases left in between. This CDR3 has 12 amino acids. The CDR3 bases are TGTGCCAGCAGTTCGACACTGGGGAAACTGTTTTTT. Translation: CASSSTLGKLFF.

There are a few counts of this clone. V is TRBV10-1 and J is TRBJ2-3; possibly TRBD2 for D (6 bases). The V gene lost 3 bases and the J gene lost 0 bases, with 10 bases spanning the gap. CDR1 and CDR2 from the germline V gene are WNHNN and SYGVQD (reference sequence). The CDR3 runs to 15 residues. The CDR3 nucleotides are TGCGCCAGCAGTGATGCCGGGGGAAGCACAGATACGCAGTATTTT. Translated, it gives CASSDAGGSTDTQYF.